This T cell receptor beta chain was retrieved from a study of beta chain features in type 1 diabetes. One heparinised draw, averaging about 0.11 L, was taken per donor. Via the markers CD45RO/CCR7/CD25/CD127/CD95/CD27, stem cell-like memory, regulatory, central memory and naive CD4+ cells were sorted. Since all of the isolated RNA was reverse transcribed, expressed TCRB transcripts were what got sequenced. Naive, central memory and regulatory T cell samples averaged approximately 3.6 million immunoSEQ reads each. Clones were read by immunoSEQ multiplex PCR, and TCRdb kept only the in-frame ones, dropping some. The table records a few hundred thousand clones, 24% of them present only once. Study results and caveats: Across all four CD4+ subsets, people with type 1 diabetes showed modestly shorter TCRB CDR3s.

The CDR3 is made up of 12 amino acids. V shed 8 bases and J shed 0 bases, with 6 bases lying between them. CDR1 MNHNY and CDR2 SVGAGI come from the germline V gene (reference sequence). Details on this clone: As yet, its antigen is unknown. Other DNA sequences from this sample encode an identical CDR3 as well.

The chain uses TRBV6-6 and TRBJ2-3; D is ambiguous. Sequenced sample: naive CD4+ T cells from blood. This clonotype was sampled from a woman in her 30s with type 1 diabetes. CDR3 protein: CASGPSTDTQYF. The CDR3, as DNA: TGTGCCAGCGGGCCGAGCACAGATACGCAGTATTTT.